The table lists the clone carrying this T cell receptor (beta chain) with a count of one. Its target is unknown. The germline CDR1 and CDR2 sequences are SQVTM and ANQGSEA. Trimming removed 6 bases from V and 11 bases from J; junction bases left unmatched: 15. CDR3 length: 13 amino acids. The entry originates in a study of PD-1 blockade in classical Hodgkin lymphoma. Study results and caveats: CD8+ TCR diversity did not rise significantly by C4D1, unlike CD4+. Exclusion removed patients who began nivolumab under 1 year after ASCT. Newly diagnosed patients and complete responders had comparable diversity at baseline.

Measured with immunoSEQ multiplex PCR; TCRdb has only the in-frame clones, and not every one. The table records over 85,000 clones, roughly 76% of them present only once. All patients experienced relapse after autologous stem cell transplantation, and brentuximab vedotin exposure was variable. The sequences come from peripheral blood mononuclear cells (PBMCs), collected before the second cycle of nivolumab. The origin of this receptor is a human donor with classical Hodgkin lymphoma. The chain combines TRBV29-1 with TRBJ2-5; TRBD2 aligns across 7 bases. CDR3 DNA sequence: TGCAGCGTACGAGAGGGAGGGACGGGGGAGCAGTACTTC. It encodes CSVREGGTGEQYF.